The following is a T cell receptor (beta chain) sequence with its context. Its specificity is not known. This CDR3 is 12 amino acids long. The V end was cut by 2 bases, the J end by 4 bases, with 5 bases between. Germline-derived CDR1 and CDR2 are LNHDA and SQIVND (reference sequence). The data originate from a study of OX40 agonist ivuxolimab in advanced cancers. About the study: The patients received agonistic anti-OX40 (CD134) antibody ivuxolimab. Notes on the study in general: Both CD4+ and CD8+ T cell populations in blood had undergone clonal expansion by week 6 at 0.1 to 3.0 mg/kg.

Generated by immunoSEQ multiplex PCR, the TCRdb table keeps only in-frame clones and is missing some. In the table there are 50,000 to 65,000 clones, approximately 86% of which are singletons. The rearrangement links TRBV19 to TRBJ1-2; D remains unclear. The sequence was obtained from an adult with an advanced solid tumor such as melanoma, head and neck, liver or kidney cancer. The sequencing used CD4+ or CD8+ T cells sorted from blood, collected in a trial of the OX40 agonist ivuxolimab. The CDR3 here is CASSIIGYGYTF. The CDR3 DNA reads as TGTGCCAGTAGTATAATCGGCTATGGCTACACCTTC.